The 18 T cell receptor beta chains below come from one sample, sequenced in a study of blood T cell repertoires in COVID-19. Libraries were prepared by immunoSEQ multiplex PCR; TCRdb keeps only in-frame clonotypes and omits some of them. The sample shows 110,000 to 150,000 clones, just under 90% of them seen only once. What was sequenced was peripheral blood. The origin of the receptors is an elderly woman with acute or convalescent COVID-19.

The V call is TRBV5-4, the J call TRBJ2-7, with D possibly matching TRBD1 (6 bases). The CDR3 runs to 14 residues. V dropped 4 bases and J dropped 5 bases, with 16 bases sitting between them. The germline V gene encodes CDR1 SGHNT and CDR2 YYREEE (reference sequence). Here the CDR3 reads CASSPTGSPDEQYF. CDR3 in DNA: TGTGCCAGCAGCCCTACAGGGTCCCCGGACGAGCAGTACTTC. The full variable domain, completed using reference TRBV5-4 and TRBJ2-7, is ETGVTQSPTHLIKTRGQQVTLRCSSQSGHNTVSWYQQALGQGPQFIFQYYREEENGRGNFPPRFSGLQFPNYSSELNVNALELDDSALYLCASSPTGSPDEQYFGPGTRLTVT.

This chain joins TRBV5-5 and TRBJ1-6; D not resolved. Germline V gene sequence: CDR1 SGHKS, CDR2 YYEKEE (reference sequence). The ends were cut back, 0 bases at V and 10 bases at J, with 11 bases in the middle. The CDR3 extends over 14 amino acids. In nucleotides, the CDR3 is TGTGCCAGCAGCTTGGACAGCGGCGAATCACCCCTCCACTTT. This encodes CASSLDSGESPLHF. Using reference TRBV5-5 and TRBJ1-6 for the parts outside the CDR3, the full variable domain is DAGVTQSPTHLIKTRGQQVTLRCSPISGHKSVSWYQQVLGQGPQFIFQYYEKEERGRGNFPDRFSARQFPNYSSELNVNALLLGDSALYLCASSLDSGESPLHFGNGTRLTVT.

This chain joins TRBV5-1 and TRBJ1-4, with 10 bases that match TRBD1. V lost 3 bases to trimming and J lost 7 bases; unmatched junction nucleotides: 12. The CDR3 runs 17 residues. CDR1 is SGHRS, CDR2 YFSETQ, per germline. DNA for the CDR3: TGCGCCAGCAGCTCGTTCGGGACAGGGGTTGTAGGTGAAAAACTGTTTTTT. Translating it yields CASSSFGTGVVGEKLFF.

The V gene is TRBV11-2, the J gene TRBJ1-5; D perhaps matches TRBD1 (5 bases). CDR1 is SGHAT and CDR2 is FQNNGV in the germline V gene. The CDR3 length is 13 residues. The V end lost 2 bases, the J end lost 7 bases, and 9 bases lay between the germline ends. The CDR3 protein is CASSLRGGQPQHF. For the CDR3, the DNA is TGTGCCAGCAGCTTACGGGGGGGACAGCCCCAGCATTTT.

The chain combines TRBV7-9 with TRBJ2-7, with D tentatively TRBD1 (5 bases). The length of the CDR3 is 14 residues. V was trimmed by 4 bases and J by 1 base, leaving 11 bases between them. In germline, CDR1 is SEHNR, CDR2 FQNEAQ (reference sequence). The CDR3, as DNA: TGTGCCAGCAGCTCAGGGTACTCTTCCTACGAGCAGTACTTC. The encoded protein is CASSSGYSSYEQYF.

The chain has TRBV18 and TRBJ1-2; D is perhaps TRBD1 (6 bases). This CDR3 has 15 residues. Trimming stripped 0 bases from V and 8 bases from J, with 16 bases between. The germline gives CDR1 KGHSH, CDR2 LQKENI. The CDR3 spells CASSPPNGGEGGYTF. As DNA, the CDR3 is TGTGCCAGCTCACCACCGAATGGGGGCGAAGGAGGCTACACCTTC.

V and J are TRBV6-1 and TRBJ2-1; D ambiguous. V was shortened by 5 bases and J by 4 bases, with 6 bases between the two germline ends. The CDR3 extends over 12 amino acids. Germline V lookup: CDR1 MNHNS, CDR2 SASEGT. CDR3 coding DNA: TGTGCCAGCAGTTATCTGTACAATGAGCAGTTCTTC. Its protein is CASSYLYNEQFF.

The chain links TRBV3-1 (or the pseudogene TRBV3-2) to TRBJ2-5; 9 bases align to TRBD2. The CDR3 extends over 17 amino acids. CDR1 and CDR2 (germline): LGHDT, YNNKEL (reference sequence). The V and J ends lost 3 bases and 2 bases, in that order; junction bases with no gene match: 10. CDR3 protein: CASSHLLAGWDQETQYF. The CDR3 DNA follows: TGTGCCAGCAGCCACCTCCTAGCGGGGTGGGATCAAGAGACCCAGTACTTC.

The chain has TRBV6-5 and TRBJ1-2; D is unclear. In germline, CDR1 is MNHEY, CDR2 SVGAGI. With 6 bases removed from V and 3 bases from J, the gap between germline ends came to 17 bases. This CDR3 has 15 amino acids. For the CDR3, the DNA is TGTGCCAGCAGAGCCCCGGAGACCCGGGACTATGGCTACACCTTC. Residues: CASRAPETRDYGYTF.

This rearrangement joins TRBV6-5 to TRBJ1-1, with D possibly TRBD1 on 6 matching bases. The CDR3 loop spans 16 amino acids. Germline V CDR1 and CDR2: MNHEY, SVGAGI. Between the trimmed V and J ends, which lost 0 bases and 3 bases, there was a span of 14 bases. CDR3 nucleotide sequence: TGTGCCAGCAGTTACTCGATCGGCACAGGGCACACTGAAGCTTTCTTT. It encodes CASSYSIGTGHTEAFF.

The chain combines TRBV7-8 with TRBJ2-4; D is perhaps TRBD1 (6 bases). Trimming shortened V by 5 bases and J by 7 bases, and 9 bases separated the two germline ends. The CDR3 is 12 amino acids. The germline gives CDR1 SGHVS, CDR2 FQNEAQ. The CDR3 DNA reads TGTGCCAGCAGCCCAAGGGGGAACATTCAGTACTTC. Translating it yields CASSPRGNIQYF. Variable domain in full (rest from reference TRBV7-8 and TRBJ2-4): GAGVSQSPRYKVAKRGQDVALRCDPISGHVSLFWYQQALGQGPEFLTYFQNEAQLDKSGLPSDRFFAERPEGSVSTLKIQRTQQEDSAVYLCASSPRGNIQYFGAGTRLSVL.

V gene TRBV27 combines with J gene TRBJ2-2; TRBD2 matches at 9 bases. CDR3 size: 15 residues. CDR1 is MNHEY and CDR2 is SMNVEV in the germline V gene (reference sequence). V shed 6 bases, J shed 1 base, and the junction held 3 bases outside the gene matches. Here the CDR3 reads CASRLAGVNTGELFF. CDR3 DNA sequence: TGTGCCAGCAGATTAGCGGGGGTGAACACCGGGGAGCTGTTTTTT.

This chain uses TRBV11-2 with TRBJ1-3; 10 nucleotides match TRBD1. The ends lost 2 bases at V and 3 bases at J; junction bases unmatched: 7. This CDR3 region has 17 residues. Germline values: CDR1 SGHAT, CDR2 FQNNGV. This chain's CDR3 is CASSLNGQGVFGNTIYF. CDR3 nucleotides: TGTGCCAGCAGCTTAAATGGACAGGGGGTATTTGGAAACACCATATATTTT.

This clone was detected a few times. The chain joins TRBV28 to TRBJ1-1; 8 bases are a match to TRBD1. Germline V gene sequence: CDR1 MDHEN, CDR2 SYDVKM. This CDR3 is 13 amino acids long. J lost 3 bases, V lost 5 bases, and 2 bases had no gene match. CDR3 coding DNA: TGTGCCAGCAGTGGACAGGGTTACACTGAAGCTTTCTTT. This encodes CASSGQGYTEAFF.

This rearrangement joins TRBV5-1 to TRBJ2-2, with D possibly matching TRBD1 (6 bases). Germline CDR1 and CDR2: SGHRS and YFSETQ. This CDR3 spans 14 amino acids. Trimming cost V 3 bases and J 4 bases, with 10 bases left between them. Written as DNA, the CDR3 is TGCGCCAGCAGCTCACAGGGTTCCACCGGGGAGCTGTTTTTT. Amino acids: CASSSQGSTGELFF. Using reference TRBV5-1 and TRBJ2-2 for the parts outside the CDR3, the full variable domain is KAGVTQTPRYLIKTRGQQVTLSCSPISGHRSVSWYQQTPGQGLQFLFEYFSETQRNKGNFPGRFSGRQFSNSRSEMNVSTLELGDSALYLCASSSQGSTGELFFGEGSRLTVL.

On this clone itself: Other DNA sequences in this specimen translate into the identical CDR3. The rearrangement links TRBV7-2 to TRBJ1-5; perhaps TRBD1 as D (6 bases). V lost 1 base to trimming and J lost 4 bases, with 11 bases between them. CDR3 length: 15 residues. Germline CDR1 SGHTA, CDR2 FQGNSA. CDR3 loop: CASSLVGQNNQPQHF. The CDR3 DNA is TGTGCCAGCAGCTTAGTAGGACAGAATAATCAGCCCCAGCATTTT.

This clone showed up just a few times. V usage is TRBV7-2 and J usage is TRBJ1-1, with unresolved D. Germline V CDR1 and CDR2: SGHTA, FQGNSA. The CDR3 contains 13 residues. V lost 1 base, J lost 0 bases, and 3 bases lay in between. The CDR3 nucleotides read TGTGCCAGCAGCTTAGTAATGAACACTGAAGCTTTCTTT. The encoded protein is CASSLVMNTEAFF.

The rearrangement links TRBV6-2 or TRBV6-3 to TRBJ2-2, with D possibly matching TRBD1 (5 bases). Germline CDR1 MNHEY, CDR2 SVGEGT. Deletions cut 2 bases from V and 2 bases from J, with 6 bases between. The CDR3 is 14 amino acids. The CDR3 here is CASSYDSNTGELFF. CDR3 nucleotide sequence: TGTGCCAGCAGTTACGACAGTAACACCGGGGAGCTGTTTTTT.